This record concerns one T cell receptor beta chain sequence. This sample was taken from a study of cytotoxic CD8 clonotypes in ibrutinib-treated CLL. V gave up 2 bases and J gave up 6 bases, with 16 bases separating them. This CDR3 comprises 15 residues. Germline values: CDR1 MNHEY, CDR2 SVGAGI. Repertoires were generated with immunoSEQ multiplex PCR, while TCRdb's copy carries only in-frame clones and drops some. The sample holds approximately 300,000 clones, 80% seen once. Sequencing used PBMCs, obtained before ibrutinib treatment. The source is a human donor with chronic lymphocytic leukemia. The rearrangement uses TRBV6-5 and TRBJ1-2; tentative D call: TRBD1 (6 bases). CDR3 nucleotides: TGTGCCAGCAGTTACGTCTGGCGGGGGCTAAATGGCTACACCTTC. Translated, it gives CASSYVWRGLNGYTF.